This T cell receptor beta chain was profiled in a study of early T cells in non-severe SARS-CoV-2 infection. About the study: The authors sequenced bulk RNA from unsorted whole blood, leaving chains unpaired. Study-wide points: Lookups in VDJdb leaned toward anti-spike CD8 responses and missed private and CD4 specificities.

TCRdb reanalysed the 5' RACE reads using MiXCR and keeps one entry per CDR3 protein. The table has some 22,000 distinct CDR3 sequences, around 4.8% seen once. This clonotype is labeled medium-sized. The antigen is not known. Trimming pared 4 bases from V and 8 bases from J, leaving 18 bases between. CDR3 length: 15 amino acids. Germline V gene lookup returns CDR1 SGHAT and CDR2 FQNNGV. The genes are TRBV11-2 and TRBJ2-1; D tentatively reads TRBD1 or TRBD2 (5 bases each). The TCR originated in an adult who was a healthcare worker with PCR-confirmed SARS-CoV-2 infection or an uninfected control (not recorded which). The specimen was whole blood. The CDR3 sequence: CASSSPSAGTHEQFF. The CDR3 DNA follows: TGTGCCAGCAGCTCGCCCTCGGCCGGGACCCATGAGCAGTTCTTC.